The clone carrying this TCR beta chain occurred many times. This sample stems from a study of read filtering for tumor transcriptome and immune sequencing. Study-level background: Patients were about 17 male and approximately 14 female, mean age roughly 70 years, range roughly 47 to 85. TCR-mapped reads were about 4 to 11 million with IR-seq versus roughly 80 to 1273 with RNA-seq.

The V end was cut by 1 base, the J end by 6 bases, with 18 bases between. The CDR3 contains 17 residues. Germline CDR1 and CDR2: MGHRA and YSYEKL. The library was built from around 400 ng RNA with molecular barcoded adaptors for alpha/delta and beta/gamma chains. In TCRdb, the reads were re-called with MiXCR into one record per CDR3 protein. The sample records approximately 57,000 distinct CDR3 sequences, approximately 13% being singletons. This TCR was sampled from a donor aged 40 or over with multiple myeloma. The V gene is TRBV4-1, the J gene TRBJ2-2; D remains unclear. The source material was a population of CD138-negative cells sorted from bone marrow. CDR3: CASSQASRANGAGELFF. In nucleotides, the CDR3 is TGCGCCAGCAGCCAAGCGTCCCGGGCTAATGGGGCCGGGGAGCTGTTTTTT.